These T cell receptor beta chains were read from a single sample in a study of T cell clones after liver transplantation. Sequencing used immunoSEQ multiplex PCR; TCRdb keeps in-frame clones, though not all of them. The sample includes 50,000 to 55,000 clones, approximately 71% of them seen just once. The sample here was CD4+ T cells from blood, taken around 52 months after liver transplant. Source of these receptors: a human patient who received a liver transplant. Some T cells could come from the graft donor. Each CDR3 is given with its conserved first and last residue. D genes are given only for firm matches. For some rows the clone size is stated as once, few or many, or as a class when expanded; others skip it.

clone_size: NA
cdr3_length: 15
d_call: NA
v_call: TRBV2
j_call: TRBJ2-3
cdr3_aa: CASSDIVAGGNTQYF
cdr3_nt: TGTGCCAGCAGTGATATTGTGGCCGGGGGAAATACGCAGTATTTT

clone_size: NA
cdr3_length: 14
d_call: NA
v_call: TRBV28
j_call: TRBJ1-2
cdr3_aa: CASNAGTQEDGYTF
cdr3_nt: TGTGCCAGCAATGCCGGGACCCAGGAGGACGGCTACACCTTC

clone_size: NA
cdr3_length: 16
d_call: NA
v_call: TRBV7-9
j_call: TRBJ1-1
cdr3_aa: CASSLIGDGVTTEAFF
cdr3_nt: TGTGCCAGCAGCTTAATTGGGGACGGAGTTACTACTGAAGCTTTCTTT

clone_size: NA
cdr3_length: 14
d_call: TRBD1
v_call: TRBV28
j_call: TRBJ2-3
cdr3_aa: CASSSGQATDTQYF
cdr3_nt: TGTGCCAGCAGTTCCGGACAGGCGACAGATACGCAGTATTTT

clone_size: few
cdr3_length: 12
d_call: NA
v_call: TRBV19
j_call: TRBJ2-3
cdr3_aa: CASSLSTDTQYF
cdr3_nt: TGTGCCAGTAGTCTCTCTACAGATACGCAGTATTTT

clone_size: few
cdr3_length: 16
d_call: TRBD1
v_call: TRBV7-3
j_call: TRBJ1-3
cdr3_aa: CASSLSAGGSGNTIYF
cdr3_nt: TGTGCCAGCAGCTTAAGCGCAGGGGGCTCTGGAAACACCATATATTTT

clone_size: NA
cdr3_length: 22
d_call: NA
v_call: TRBV21-1
j_call: TRBJ2-7
cdr3_aa: CASSRPLGTVEQGPGSSYEQYF
cdr3_nt: TGTGCCAGCAGCAGGCCATTGGGGACAGTGGAGCAGGGGCCCGGTAGCTCCTACGAGCAGTACTTC

clone_size: medium-sized
cdr3_length: 15
d_call: TRBD1
v_call: TRBV10-1
j_call: TRBJ1-1
cdr3_aa: CASSDSTGMNTEAFF
cdr3_nt: TGCGCCAGCAGCGACTCGACAGGGATGAACACTGAAGCTTTCTTT

clone_size: NA
cdr3_length: 15
d_call: TRBD2
v_call: TRBV7-2
j_call: TRBJ2-2
cdr3_aa: CASSTGGADTGELFF
cdr3_nt: TGTGCCAGCAGCACCGGGGGGGCGGACACCGGGGAGCTGTTTTTT

clone_size: few
cdr3_length: 15
d_call: NA
v_call: TRBV29-1
j_call: TRBJ1-4
cdr3_aa: CSALLQGGGNEKLFF
cdr3_nt: TGCAGCGCCCTACTACAGGGAGGCGGGAATGAAAAACTGTTTTTT

clone_size: NA
cdr3_length: 13
d_call: NA
v_call: TRBV19
j_call: TRBJ2-4
cdr3_aa: CASRDAAKNIQYF
cdr3_nt: TGTGCCAGTCGGGACGCAGCCAAAAACATTCAGTACTTC

clone_size: many
cdr3_length: 16
d_call: NA
v_call: TRBV2
j_call: TRBJ1-3
cdr3_aa: CASTPEGRRVGNTIYF
cdr3_nt: TGTGCCAGCACCCCCGAGGGACGACGGGTAGGGAACACCATATATTTT

clone_size: NA
cdr3_length: 13
d_call: NA
v_call: TRBV11-3
j_call: TRBJ2-7
cdr3_aa: CASSLEGSYEQYF
cdr3_nt: TGTGCCAGCAGCTTAGAGGGATCCTACGAGCAGTACTTC

clone_size: few
cdr3_length: 16
d_call: NA
v_call: TRBV2
j_call: TRBJ2-6
cdr3_aa: CASRRMMISGANVLTF
cdr3_nt: TGTGCCAGCAGACGAATGATGATCTCTGGGGCCAACGTCCTGACTTTC

clone_size: NA
cdr3_length: 15
d_call: TRBD1
v_call: TRBV25-1
j_call: TRBJ1-5
cdr3_aa: CASSATGGGSQPQHF
cdr3_nt: TGTGCCAGCAGTGCCACAGGGGGCGGGAGTCAGCCCCAGCATTTT

clone_size: NA
cdr3_length: 16
d_call: NA
v_call: TRBV5-6
j_call: TRBJ1-2
cdr3_aa: CASRPTGSGVIYGYTF
cdr3_nt: TGTGCCAGCAGACCGACAGGAAGTGGGGTTATCTATGGCTACACCTTC

clone_size: NA
cdr3_length: 15
d_call: TRBD1
v_call: TRBV28
j_call: TRBJ1-6
cdr3_aa: CASSLGTGGHSPLHF
cdr3_nt: TGTGCCAGCAGTTTAGGGACAGGGGGCCACTCACCCCTCCACTTT

clone_size: few
cdr3_length: 12
d_call: NA
v_call: TRBV2
j_call: TRBJ1-3
cdr3_aa: CASTVSGNTIYF
cdr3_nt: TGTGCCAGCACCGTCTCTGGAAACACCATATATTTT

clone_size: NA
cdr3_length: 14
d_call: NA
v_call: TRBV11-2
j_call: TRBJ2-3
cdr3_aa: CASSLQGPGNTQYF
cdr3_nt: TGTGCCAGCAGCTTACAGGGGCCGGGTAATACGCAGTATTTT

clone_size: NA
cdr3_length: 14
d_call: NA
v_call: TRBV6-1
j_call: TRBJ1-1
cdr3_aa: CASSLPTGNTEAFF
cdr3_nt: TGTGCCAGCAGTCTTCCTACAGGGAACACTGAAGCTTTCTTT

clone_size: few
cdr3_length: 13
d_call: NA
v_call: TRBV19
j_call: TRBJ1-5
cdr3_aa: CASRTFSNQPQHF
cdr3_nt: TGTGCCAGCCGGACATTTAGCAATCAGCCCCAGCATTTT

clone_size: NA
cdr3_length: 12
d_call: NA
v_call: TRBV19
j_call: TRBJ1-5
cdr3_aa: CASTMGDQPQHF
cdr3_nt: TGTGCCAGTACTATGGGGGATCAGCCCCAGCATTTT

clone_size: NA
cdr3_length: 14
d_call: TRBD1
v_call: TRBV29-1
j_call: TRBJ2-2
cdr3_aa: CSFRTGTDTGELFF
cdr3_nt: TGCAGCTTCCGGACAGGGACGGACACCGGGGAGCTGTTTTTT

clone_size: NA
cdr3_length: 17
d_call: TRBD1
v_call: TRBV15
j_call: TRBJ1-1
cdr3_aa: CATSRAMLRDRGTEAFF
cdr3_nt: TGTGCCACCAGCAGAGCCATGCTCCGGGACAGGGGCACTGAAGCTTTCTTT

clone_size: NA
cdr3_length: 20
d_call: NA
v_call: TRBV4-1
j_call: TRBJ2-2
cdr3_aa: CASRTGPGWVPKANTGELFF
cdr3_nt: TGCGCCAGCAGAACAGGGCCGGGTTGGGTACCGAAGGCGAACACCGGGGAGCTGTTTTTT

clone_size: NA
cdr3_length: 11
d_call: NA
v_call: TRBV11-2
j_call: TRBJ1-1
cdr3_aa: CASSYGQGAFF
cdr3_nt: TGTGCCAGCAGCTACGGACAAGGAGCTTTCTTT

clone_size: NA
cdr3_length: 13
d_call: NA
v_call: TRBV19
j_call: TRBJ1-4
cdr3_aa: CASSIGGEEKLFF
cdr3_nt: TGTGCCAGTAGTATAGGGGGTGAAGAAAAACTGTTTTTT

clone_size: NA
cdr3_length: 15
d_call: TRBD1
v_call: TRBV19
j_call: TRBJ1-5
cdr3_aa: CASSIGTGGNQPQHF
cdr3_nt: TGTGCCAGTAGTATAGGAACAGGGGGCAATCAGCCCCAGCATTTT

clone_size: NA
cdr3_length: 16
d_call: NA
v_call: TRBV7-2
j_call: TRBJ2-6
cdr3_aa: CASRDSLISGANVLTF
cdr3_nt: TGTGCCAGCAGGGACAGTTTAATCTCTGGGGCCAACGTCCTGACTTTC

clone_size: few
cdr3_length: 16
d_call: NA
v_call: TRBV4-2
j_call: TRBJ1-4
cdr3_aa: CASSQETAQGREKLFF
cdr3_nt: TGTGCCAGCAGCCAAGAGACGGCCCAGGGGCGGGAAAAACTGTTTTTT

clone_size: NA
cdr3_length: 15
d_call: TRBD1
v_call: TRBV10-3
j_call: TRBJ1-5
cdr3_aa: CAISAGGTSNQPQHF
cdr3_nt: TGTGCCATCAGTGCAGGGGGCACGAGCAATCAGCCCCAGCATTTT